This T cell receptor (beta chain) comes out of a study of blood T cells in healthy people across ages. Study outcomes and limitations: A roughly linear fall in TCR beta diversity per million T cells was seen with increasing age. Estimates of total diversity, which came from one million sequenced T cells, were considered to be underestimates. PBMCs that were unsorted prevented a conclusive naive versus antigen-experienced comparison.

With regard to this clonotype: Its antigen is currently unknown.

V shed 6 bases and J 4 bases; nucleotides not matched to a gene: 12. This CDR3 region has 14 residues. In germline, CDR1 is DFQATT, CDR2 SNEGSKA (reference sequence). It was with a sample-barcoded 5' primer and a J-beta primer mix that a second PCR of roughly 7 to 12 cycles was run. Each cDNA molecule received a tag from a template-switch adaptor that had 12 random nucleotides. Each CDR3 protein gets one entry after TCRdb re-called the 5' RACE reads with MiXCR. This table has about 1.4 million distinct CDR3 sequences, around 59% appearing once. Input material: blood. This clonotype was sampled from a young man in good health. The chain joins TRBV20-1 to TRBJ2-7, with 7 positions matching TRBD1. The CDR3 DNA reads as TGCAGTGCATTTTGGCAGGGGGAATCTTACGAGCAGTACTTC. It is translated as CSAFWQGESYEQYF.